This T cell receptor (beta chain) was retrieved from a study of sequential checkpoint blockade in melanoma. Study information: Each arm's sequence ended with maintenance nivolumab. TCRbeta immunosequencing was performed on DNA from roughly 90 pretreatment melanoma tumor samples. More than 20 patients had tumor biopsies before treatment and at week 13. Overall study results and limits: Rising tumor T-cell fraction and clonality meant about 30 times likelier benefit.

For this clone: Antigen unknown.

Treatment denoted: randomized to nivolumab then ipilimumab (arm A) or the reverse (arm B). J was trimmed by 3 bases and V by 5 bases; bases with no gene match: 6. The CDR3 is 15 amino acids. Germline values: CDR1 SGHNT, CDR2 YENEEA. Clones were sequenced by immunoSEQ multiplex PCR, and TCRdb holds only the in-frame ones, with some missing. The data contain 13,000 or so clones, 20% to 30% of them singletons. This sequence joins TRBV11-3 and TRBJ2-7, with TRBD2 matching over 11 bases. The TCR was taken from a human donor with melanoma. Sequenced material: tumor tissue (inferred from file names), taken from a patient given nivolumab and ipilimumab in sequence. Written as DNA, the CDR3 is TGTGCCAGCAGCCCTCTAGCGGGGGGCCTCTACGAGCAGTACGTC. As protein: CASSPLAGGLYEQYV.